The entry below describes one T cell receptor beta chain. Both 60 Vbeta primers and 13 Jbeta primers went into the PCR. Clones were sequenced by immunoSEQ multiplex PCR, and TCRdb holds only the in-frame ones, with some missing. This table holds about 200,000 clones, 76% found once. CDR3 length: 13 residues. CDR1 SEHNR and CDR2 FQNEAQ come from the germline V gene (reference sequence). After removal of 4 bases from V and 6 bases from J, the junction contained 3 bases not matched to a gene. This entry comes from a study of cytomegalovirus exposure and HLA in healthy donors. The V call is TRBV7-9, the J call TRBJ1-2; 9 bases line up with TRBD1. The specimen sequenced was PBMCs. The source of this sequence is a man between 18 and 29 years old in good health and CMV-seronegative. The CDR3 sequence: CASSWDREDGYTF. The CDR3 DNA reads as TGTGCCAGCAGCTGGGACAGGGAGGATGGCTACACCTTC.